The next 9 T cell receptor beta chains were all read from a single sample in a study of cytomegalovirus exposure and HLA in healthy donors. PCR involved 60 Vbeta and 13 Jbeta primers. Clones were read by immunoSEQ multiplex PCR, and TCRdb kept only the in-frame ones, dropping some. The profile shows 150,000 to 200,000 clones, approximately 77% of them singletons. Material: PBMCs. These receptors all stem from a male donor in good health and CMV-seronegative.

This clone was detected only once. The chain carries TRBV7-6 and TRBJ1-2, with 7 nucleotides matching TRBD1. V gave up 5 bases and J gave up 3 bases; unmatched junction bases: 9. CDR1 is SGHVS and CDR2 is FNYEAQ in the germline V gene. This CDR3 is 15 amino acids long. The CDR3 nucleotides are TGTGCCAGCAGCCTGAGTATCGACAGGGACTATGGCTACACCTTC. Protein product: CASSLSIDRDYGYTF.

V and J are TRBV30 and TRBJ1-1, with 7 bases lining up with TRBD1. This CDR3 is built from 14 residues. V was pared by 5 bases and J by 5 bases, with 11 bases of the junction left unmatched. Germline-derived CDR1 and CDR2 are GTSNPN and SVGIG (reference sequence). The CDR3, as DNA: TGTGCCTGGGCTACACGACAGGGATCGACTGAAGCTTTCTTT. It codes for CAWATRQGSTEAFF.

Points on this clone: Other nucleotide sequences from this sample produce the same CDR3. The gene calls are TRBV4-1 and TRBJ1-5, with D uncertain. CDR1 and CDR2 (germline): MGHRA, YSYEKL. CDR3 length: 15 residues. V was cut by 4 bases and J by 0 bases, with 10 bases left in between. CDR3 nucleotide sequence: TGCGCCAGCAGCCTAGCCACGGGTAGCAATCAGCCCCAGCATTTT. Residues: CASSLATGSNQPQHF.

The chain has TRBV12-5 and TRBJ1-5; no clear D gene. This CDR3 is built from 14 residues. The germline V gene encodes CDR1 LGHNT and CDR2 FRNRAP. V was cut by 1 base and J by 1 base, with 5 bases left in between. DNA of the CDR3: TGTGCTAGTGGTTTGGGCAGAAGCAATCAGCCCCAGCATTTT. Protein sequence: CASGLGRSNQPQHF.

The J gene is TRBJ2-2, the V gene TRBV14; a possible D gene is TRBD1 (6 bases). Between the trimmed V and J ends, which lost 3 bases and 4 bases, there was a span of 21 bases. Germline V gene lookup returns CDR1 SGHDN and CDR2 FVKESK. The length of the CDR3 is 18 residues. The CDR3 is CASSQRDRPTGITGELFF. CDR3 DNA sequence: TGTGCCAGCAGCCAGAGGGACCGGCCGACAGGAATCACCGGGGAGCTGTTTTTT.

The rearrangement uses TRBV28 and TRBJ2-3, with D tentatively TRBD2 (6 bases). The CDR3 is 16 amino acids. Trimming took 3 bases from V and 0 from J, leaving 13 bases between them. CDR1 MDHEN and CDR2 SYDVKM come from the germline V gene. CDR3 nucleotide sequence: TGTGCCAGCAGTTTCTCACGGGAGCCTAGCACAGATACGCAGTATTTT. Its translation is CASSFSREPSTDTQYF.

V usage is TRBV29-1 and J usage is TRBJ1-1, with D perhaps matching TRBD1 (6 bases). With 7 bases removed from V and 8 bases from J, the gap between germline ends came to 14 bases. This CDR3 is built from 11 residues. Germline-derived CDR1 and CDR2 are SQVTM and ANQGSEA. Written as DNA, the CDR3 is TGCAGCGCCCTGGGAGGGGGGGAAGCTTTCTTT. Amino acids: CSALGGGEAFF.

V usage is TRBV28 and J usage is TRBJ2-7; D might be TRBD2 (6 bases). Trimming took 5 bases from V and 3 from J, leaving 14 bases between them. This CDR3 spans 14 amino acids. The germline gives CDR1 MDHEN, CDR2 SYDVKM. The CDR3 DNA is TGTGCCAGCAGTCCACAGCTAGCGAGCTACGAGCAGTACTTC. Amino acids: CASSPQLASYEQYF.

The chain recombines TRBV9 with TRBJ1-1; the D gene is possibly TRBD1 (5 bases). The CDR3 runs 14 residues. The ends were cut back, 0 bases at V and 4 bases at J, with 10 bases in the middle. CDR1 and CDR2 (germline): SGDLS, YYNGEE. The CDR3 DNA reads as TGTGCCAGCAGCGTAGAGGGGTCCAGCACTGAAGCTTTCTTT. Translating gives CASSVEGSSTEAFF.